The 2 T cell receptor beta chains below come from one sample, sequenced in a study of T cell repertoires in cytomegalovirus infection (dated by TCRdb to the late 2010s). These reads were obtained on an Illumina HiSeq 1500. Through fastp at Q25 and MiXCR, TCRdb rebuilt clones from the public reads, retaining in-frame beta chains. Each CDR3 protein gets just one entry, which takes the most common genes and DNA from the rows behind it. The sample records 200,000 to 250,000 distinct CDR3 sequences, about 40% of which are singletons. The ten largest clones capture about 60% of the sample. These receptors' targets are unknown. The sample's treatment or condition label, in plain terms: in vitro stimulation with specific CMV peptide epitopes to enrich CMV-specific T cells. Specimen: CD8+ T cells from cultured PBMCs, collected from culture after CMV antigen stimulation. The receptors were gathered from a human donor in good health (CMV status not recorded). Some clones in this sample may be carry-over from other donors' samples.

This clonotype was counted a few times. The chain links TRBV12-3 or TRBV12-4 to TRBJ2-3; D call uncertain. Between the trimmed V and J ends, which lost 5 bases and 2 bases, there was a span of 5 bases. There are 12 residues in the CDR3. The chain's CDR3 is CASSRFTDTQYF. Here the CDR3 DNA reads TGTGCCAGCAGTAGATTCACAGATACGCAGTATTTT.

This chain joins TRBV7-8 and TRBJ2-7, with 8 bases that match TRBD1. The CDR3 extends over 15 amino acids. Germline V gives CDR1 SGHVS, CDR2 FQNEAQ. With V trimmed by 5 bases and J by 6 bases, 12 bases remained unmatched. The CDR3 DNA sequence: TGTGCCAGCAGCACATATGACAGGGGCATAGGCGAGCAGTACTTC. This sequence encodes CASSTYDRGIGEQYF.